This T cell receptor beta chain comes out of a study of cytomegalovirus exposure and HLA in healthy donors (dated by TCRdb to about 2017). With regard to the full study: An earlier analysis of about 530 of the donors reported approximately 280 Gb of sequence data and 95 million to 120 million unique TCR beta sequences obtained from around 170 million T cells. An early release that covered some 640 HLA-typed donors contained approximately 320 gigabases of sequencing data and about 93 million unique TCR sequences. Among the roughly 400 genotyped donors, approximately 76% belonged to the genetic ancestry cluster associated with self-reported Caucasian donors. The study was designed to test whether signatures of past pathogen exposure could be identified by cataloging public T cell receptors. The study profiled the T cell repertoires of about 640 subjects by immunosequencing and related them to cytomegalovirus serostatus. In addition to the first cohort of around 670 subjects, a separate validation cohort of over 90 different subjects was used. The study combined high-throughput TCR immunosequencing, statistical association of individual TCRs with disease status, and machine learning to predict cytomegalovirus infection status. A later analysis re-analyzed previously published TCR beta repertoires from 600 to 850 donors and added high-resolution HLA genotyping to study TCR occurrence patterns. In the later analysis, no new phenotypic data were used to find candidate immune exposures; instead, reliance was placed on TCR beta sequences and their occurrence across donors. To decide whether each TCR beta V gene segment behaved as functional or pseudogenic, an earlier analysis of approximately 620 of the donors relied on high-throughput TCR beta sequencing. Alongside the repertoire data, information on donor age, sex, ethnicity and CMV serostatus was compiled. In a later genetic analysis, genome-wide SNP genotypes for about three fifths of the 666 donors were used, and that subset was treated as a discovery cohort. All discovery cohort repertoires had been generated using a single sequencing platform. Both class I and class II loci were covered by HLA typing, at four-digit resolution. Typing coverage varied by locus: roughly 629-640 donors for A, B, C, DRB1 and DQB1; more than 500 for DQA1; around 570 for DPA1; some 470 for DPB1. A handful of DR-DQ haplotypes were handled as single units for association and clustering because linkage in the cohort was strong. Among about 400 genotyped donors of the cohort, an average of approximately 240,000 unique TCR beta nucleotide sequences was sequenced per donor, of which 15% to 20% were non-productive. The investigation overall reported the following: In vitro tests confirmed that a few of the cytomegalovirus-associated TCR beta chains recognize cytomegalovirus antigens. According to a later analysis, TCR association rates differed among HLA loci, with DRB1 alleles showing the most associated TCRs and HLA-C alleles showing the fewest. The study gave a list of about 150 TCR beta chains associated with cytomegalovirus. A further reported finding was that TCR beta sequences accurately predicted the HLA-A and HLA-B alleles for most subjects in the first cohort. A cluster of highly shared sequence variants was judged likely to represent a technical artifact of the sequencing pipeline. While some public TCRs were present in many individuals, most TCR sequences turned up only very rarely across donors. In a later genetic analysis, fewer N-insertions in productive TCRs were reported among donors in an Asian-associated ancestry cluster than the roughly 700-donor mean. Cytomegalovirus status was reported to be diagnosed by the classifier with high specificity and sensitivity in both the original and validation cohorts. Several of the top co-occurrence clusters appeared to be linked to parvovirus B19, influenza, CMV and Epstein-Barr virus, according to a later analysis. Most CMV-associated TCR beta chains appeared to be HLA-restricted in a later analysis, and the HLA associations seemed to be driven largely by CMV exposure. CMV serostatus was the only immune exposure information available for the cohort. In an earlier analysis of 587 of the donors, most TCR beta V segments appeared in productive rearrangements about 87% or about 30% of the time, broadly matching IMGT annotations. The authors suggested that the approach could potentially be extended to other disease states and immunological phenotypes. A later analysis found that HLA-associated TCR beta chains were more clonally expanded and had lower generation probabilities than equally common non-associated chains. Strong co-occurrence of HLA alleles, especially DR and DQ, made assigning TCR associations to individual alleles difficult. V-gene and J-gene trimming of TCR beta chains was associated with a missense DCLRE1C variant in a later genetic analysis, and the association was replicated in an independent cohort. At a false discovery rate of 0.05, a later analysis linked some 18,000 TCR beta sequences to specific HLA alleles. Roughly uniform sequencing depth across donors was assumed in presence/absence analyses, although this assumption may not hold. The 87-base-pair reads could not distinguish some IMGT-functional V segments, including TRBV6-2 and TRBV6-3, so those segments were excluded. Correlated functional status among segregating V segments might reflect linkage disequilibrium, but an unknown experimental factor could not be ruled out. Because HLA typing was missing for some donors at each locus, association tests included only the typed subset. The earlier analysis of almost 600 of the donors excluded some 15 rarely observed V segments, including chromosome 9 orphons, because counts were too low. In this cohort, only TCR beta chains were sequenced, and detectable features were limited by the absence of alpha or paired-chain data.

Libraries were prepared through the immunoSEQ multiplex PCR assay. For the multiplex PCR, a mixture combining 60 forward primers for TCR Vbeta segments and 13 reverse primers for TCR Jbeta segments was used. Amplification of the CDR3 region of rearranged TCR beta genes was performed with a multiplex PCR assay on genomic DNA. The amplified TCR beta libraries were sequenced on the Illumina HiSeq System as 87-base-pair reads. Concerning the study's data processing: Across the roughly 600 repertoires, a later analysis counted tens of millions of unique TCR beta chains, roughly 11 million of which were shared by at least two donors. To remove PCR and sequencing errors, raw reads were error-corrected and collapsed into unique sequences using a nearest-neighbor algorithm that merged closely related sequences. V, D and J gene segments were assigned by aligning CDR3 sequences to IMGT reference sequences. For a sequence to be retained, a match of at least six nucleotides to both a V gene segment and a J gene segment was required. A rearrangement counted as productive if the CDR3 had no stop codons and remained in frame with V and J, and every other rearrangement counted as non-productive. CDR3 was defined by IMGT convention, running from the second conserved V-encoded cysteine to the conserved J-encoded phenylalanine. The earlier analysis of some 600 of the donors excluded sequences that lacked an unambiguous match to a single V gene segment. An earlier analysis of 587 of the donors called V segments functional above 56.7% productive rearrangements and segregating when the between-donor standard deviation exceeded 5%. To diagnose cytomegalovirus status from the catalog of TCR beta chain sequences, a statistical classification framework was built. V and J gene assignment, in a later analysis, came from comparing TCR nucleotide sequences with IMGT/GENE-DB human TR gene sequences. The TCRdist pipeline was used in a later analysis to assign CDR3 sequences and most-parsimonious VDJ recombination scenarios. In a later analysis, each TCR beta chain was defined by its CDR3 amino acid sequence together with its V-gene family, and reads lacking a unique V-gene family were excluded. In a later analysis, a few hundred highly shared, low-generation-probability nucleotide sequences were removed to address suspected cross-contamination and a sequencing artifact. In a later analysis, a clonal expansion index for each public chain was calculated from normalized within-repertoire ranks of inferred template counts. A later analysis computed generation probabilities with a VDJ recombination model fitted to out-of-frame rearrangements, and checked the results against IGoR. A later analysis scored TCR-TCR, TCR-HLA and TCR-CMV co-occurrence with hypergeometric tests, applying a repertoire-size bias correction to TCR pairs. False discovery rates were estimated in a later analysis by permuting HLA or CMV assignments 20 times. In a later analysis, co-occurring TCRs were grouped using DBSCAN, with TCRdist sequence similarity added in when clustering inside HLA-allele-positive subsets. Co-occurrence clustering excluded repertoires with fewer than 30,000 or more than 120,000 public chains, plus five with anomalous nucleotide sharing. The immuneACCESS repertoire file appears here via TCRdb, limited to in-frame rearrangements. These files lack a portion of the clones; in checked studies, under half of the deficit traces to unresolved V genes, and the cause of the others is not known. The V and J calls and the clone size are those of that table, but D and trimming were determined from the DNA. This sample is represented by about 98,000 clones; about 83% of them were singletons. Roughly 3.8% of the sample is in the top ten clones.

A note on this clone: Its antigen remains unidentified. No base qualities exist here, and no much larger clone lies one base off it.

Inclusive of the bounding cysteine and phenylalanine, the CDR3 is 18 residues long. This entry keeps only the CDR3 DNA: 54 bases, framed from base 1. From the germline V gene, CDR1 is MDHEN and CDR2 is SYDVKM. Trimming at the junction amounts to 4 bases on V and 3 bases on J, and the germline ends lie 23 bases apart. The cohort was made up of roughly 670 healthy bone marrow donors. Cohort members were all nominally healthy when sampled, although unrecorded immune exposures were likely present. The donor was CMV seropositive and belonged to the group of 250 to 300 seropositive cohort members. Every donor gave a peripheral blood sample, and the peripheral blood mononuclear cells from that sample were used for TCR beta sequencing. The Qiagen DNeasy Blood Extraction Kit was used to extract genomic DNA from the blood cell samples.

The TCR comes from a female donor in good health and CMV-seropositive. Sequenced input: PBMCs. The sequence is built from TRBV28 and TRBJ2-3; perhaps TRBD2 is the D gene, with 7 bases matching. The CDR3 has the sequence CASSSQGRLGGGTDTQYF. The nucleotide sequence is TGTGCCAGCAGTTCCCAGGGACGCCTAGGGGGAGGGACAGATACGCAGTATTTT.